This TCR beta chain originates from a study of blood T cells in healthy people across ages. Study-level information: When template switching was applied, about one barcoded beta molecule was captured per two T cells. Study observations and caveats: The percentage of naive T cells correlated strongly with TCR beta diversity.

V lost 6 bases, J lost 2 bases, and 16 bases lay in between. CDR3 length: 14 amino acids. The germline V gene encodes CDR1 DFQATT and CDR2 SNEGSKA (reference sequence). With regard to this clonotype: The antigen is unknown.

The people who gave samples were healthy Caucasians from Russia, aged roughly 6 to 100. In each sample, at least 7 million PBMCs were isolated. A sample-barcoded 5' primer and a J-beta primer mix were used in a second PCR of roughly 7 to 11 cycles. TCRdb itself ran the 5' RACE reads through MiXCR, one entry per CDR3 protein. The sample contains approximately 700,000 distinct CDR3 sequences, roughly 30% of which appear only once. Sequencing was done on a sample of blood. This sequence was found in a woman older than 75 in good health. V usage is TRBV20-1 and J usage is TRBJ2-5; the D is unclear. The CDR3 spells CSASRMGFQETQYF. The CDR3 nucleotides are TGCAGTGCGAGCCGCATGGGCTTTCAAGAGACCCAGTACTTC.